The clone carrying this T cell receptor beta chain has only a few counts. Its antigen is undetermined. Unique molecular identifiers were incorporated when the TCRbeta library was constructed. Using its own MiXCR run on the PCR reads, TCRdb lists one record per CDR3 protein. The repertoire holds about 980,000 distinct CDR3 sequences, with under 30% as singletons. The data derive from a study of T-cell reconstitution after alpha-beta-depleted transplantation in children. Broader study findings: T-cell counts and diversity at one year post-transplant came mainly from newly produced T cells. High day-60 TCRbeta diversity in some patients came from surviving recipient T cells and thymic progenitors. Several hundred graft clones that had expanded were reportedly the source of alpha-beta T cells about two months after transplant.

Germline V gives CDR1 SGHTA, CDR2 FQGNSA. This CDR3 contains 15 residues. V lost 2 bases to trimming and J lost 7 bases, with 18 bases between them. The specimen was PBMCs, mostly from graft donor cells, collected 360 days after TCRalphabeta/CD19-depleted stem cell transplant. The sequence derives from a boy less than two years old who had a stem cell transplant for SCID, so the T cells may come from the graft donor. The chain uses TRBV7-2 and TRBJ2-7; no firm D call. Here the CDR3 reads CASSLNLISPREQYF. The CDR3 DNA sequence: TGTGCCAGCAGCTTAAATCTGATTAGTCCTCGGGAGCAGTACTTC.